This TCR beta chain was obtained from a study of OX40 agonist ivuxolimab in advanced cancers. Clones were read by immunoSEQ multiplex PCR, and TCRdb kept only the in-frame ones, dropping some. The table shows over 50,000 clones, with 92% occurring only once. V shed 8 bases, J shed 0 bases, and the junction held 10 bases outside the gene matches. The length of the CDR3 is 15 residues. Germline V gene data show CDR1 as SQVTM and CDR2 as ANQGSEA. The input for sequencing was CD4+ or CD8+ T cells sorted from blood, taken in a trial of the OX40 agonist ivuxolimab. The chain employs TRBV29-1 and TRBJ2-3, with 8 positions matching TRBD2. This clonotype was sampled from an adult with an advanced solid tumor such as melanoma, head and neck, liver or kidney cancer. The CDR3 spells CSSFSGVSSTDTQYF. CDR3 bases: TGCAGCTCCTTTAGCGGGGTATCTAGCACAGATACGCAGTATTTT.